The next 18 T cell receptor beta chains were all read from a single sample in a study of control samples from healthy donors and cancer patients. Profiled with immunoSEQ multiplex PCR; TCRdb holds only in-frame clones, not every one. The repertoire holds about 95,000 clones, around four fifths seen once, with approximately 19% in the top ten. The sample taken for sequencing was blood. The receptors stem from a young man in good health.

V and J are TRBV7-2 and TRBJ1-5; 7 bases match TRBD1. Germline V gene lookup returns CDR1 SGHTA and CDR2 FQGNSA. The junction had 3 bases not matched to a gene; V was cut back by 6 bases and J by 4 bases. The CDR3 has 13 residues. CDR3 protein: CASSPGGNQPQHF. CDR3 DNA: TGTGCCAGCAGTCCAGGGGGGAATCAGCCCCAGCATTTT.

This clone was detected a few times. This chain links TRBV10-3 with TRBJ1-3; 9 bases agree with TRBD1. This CDR3 contains 14 residues. Germline V gene data show CDR1 as ENHRY and CDR2 as SYGVKD. The V segment lost 10 bases and the J segment 3 bases; nucleotides outside the gene matches: 7. The CDR3 DNA reads as TGTGCCAGTCGTGGGACAGGGATTGGAAACACCATATATTTT. It encodes CASRGTGIGNTIYF.

The chain has TRBV6-6 and TRBJ2-2; TRBD2 matches at 11 bases. CDR3 length: 16 residues. After removal of 5 bases from V and 6 bases from J, the junction contained 8 bases not matched to a gene. Germline lookup yields CDR1 MNHNY and CDR2 SVGAGI (reference sequence). The CDR3 DNA reads as TGTGCCAGCAGTCCGGCTAGCGGGGGGTTTGCCGGGGAGCTGTTTTTT. It encodes CASSPASGGFAGELFF.

This clone was recorded only once. The chain employs TRBV5-5 and TRBJ2-1; no clear D. Germline assignment: CDR1 SGHKS and CDR2 YYEKEE (reference sequence). The CDR3 sequence is 12 residues long. Trimming removed 4 bases from V and 5 bases from J, with 7 bases in between. The CDR3 DNA is TGTGCCAGCAGCGCCGCGGACAATGAGCAGTTCTTC. Amino acid sequence: CASSAADNEQFF.

The chain uses TRBV11-2 and TRBJ2-3; 7 nucleotides align to TRBD1. The germline V gene encodes CDR1 SGHAT and CDR2 FQNNGV. There are 14 residues in the CDR3. With V trimmed by 6 bases and J by 10 bases, 13 bases remained unmatched. CDR3: CASRGQAKLIAQYF. CDR3 in DNA: TGTGCCAGCAGAGGACAGGCGAAGCTTATAGCGCAGTATTTT.

This clone appeared a few times. The chain recombines TRBV7-9 with TRBJ2-1, with D unresolved. The CDR3 has 16 amino acids. V lost 1 base and J lost 2, with 12 bases in between. Germline V gene lookup returns CDR1 SEHNR and CDR2 FQNEAQ (reference sequence). The DNA for the CDR3 is TGTGCCAGCAGCTTAGAAGTGTTTTTAACCTACAATGAGCAGTTCTTC. Translation: CASSLEVFLTYNEQFF.

About this clone: One end of the junction varies from germline; a read error may be responsible. Other nucleotide sequences in the sample specify the same CDR3. The chain has TRBV6-5 and TRBJ1-6, with 7 bases lining up with TRBD1. The germline V gene has CDR1 MNHEY and CDR2 SVGAGI. This CDR3 has 14 amino acids. This chain's CDR3 is CASSYRGYNSPLHF. In DNA form, the CDR3 reads TGTGCTAGCAGTTACAGGGGTTATAATTCACCCCTCCACTTT.

This chain links TRBV6-5 with TRBJ2-6, with D possibly being TRBD1 (5 bases). CDR1 is MNHEY and CDR2 is SVGAGI in the germline V gene. The CDR3 loop spans 15 amino acids. Trimming removed 6 bases at V and 0 bases at J, with 9 bases between. CDR3 sequence reads: CASRPTASGANVLTF. CDR3 bases: TGTGCCAGCAGGCCGACAGCCTCTGGGGCCAACGTCCTGACTTTC.

The chain combines TRBV27 with TRBJ1-1, with 8 positions matching TRBD1. This CDR3 region has 14 residues. J gave up 0 bases and V 5 bases, and 2 bases lay outside the gene matches. Germline lookup yields CDR1 MNHEY and CDR2 SMNVEV (reference sequence). CDR3 sequence reads: CASSPDRVNTEAFF. The CDR3 nucleotides read TGTGCCAGCAGTCCGGACAGGGTGAACACTGAAGCTTTCTTT.

This clone was seen at least ten times. V usage is TRBV6-5 and J usage is TRBJ1-5; the D gene is possibly TRBD1 (6 bases). Trimming pared 5 bases from V and 10 bases from J, leaving 15 bases between. The CDR3 is 13 residues long. CDR1 MNHEY and CDR2 SVGAGI come from the germline V gene. DNA for the CDR3: TGTGCCAGCAGTCCCCATGACAGGTACCCCCAGCATTTT. It yields the protein CASSPHDRYPQHF.

This chain connects TRBV11-3 to TRBJ2-3; 8 nucleotides agree with TRBD1. Germline-derived CDR1 and CDR2 are SGHNT and YENEEA. V was clipped by 5 bases and J by 6 bases; unmatched bases: 4. This CDR3 has 13 amino acids. The CDR3 nucleotides are TGTGCCAGCAGCGAGACAGGGGCCGATACGCAGTATTTT. As protein: CASSETGADTQYF.

There are a few counts of this clone. CDR3 nucleotides: TGTGCCAGCAGTTTATCCCTGGACGGGCTAGATGGCTACACCTTC. Its translation is CASSLSLDGLDGYTF. This rearrangement joins TRBV27 to TRBJ1-2; no firm D call. Germline CDR1 is MNHEY and CDR2 is SMNVEV (reference sequence). Trimming removed 0 bases from V and 6 bases from J, with 14 bases in between. CDR3 length: 15 amino acids.

The genes are TRBV6-6 and TRBJ1-6; D not certain. This CDR3 has 14 amino acids. The V end was cut by 2 bases, the J end by 7 bases, with 9 bases between. Germline CDR1 MNHNY, CDR2 SVGAGI (reference sequence). CDR3 loop: CASSYEDANSPLHF. CDR3 sequence (DNA): TGTGCCAGCAGTTACGAAGACGCCAATTCACCCCTCCACTTT.

The CDR3 DNA reads TGTGCCAGTAGTCCCCGAAATTTAGTATTGGGCGGGACAGGGTTATCTGTTGGCGCTGAAGCTTTCTTT. Protein: CASSPRNLVLGGTGLSVGAEAFF. V is TRBV19 and J is TRBJ1-1, with 9 bases identical to TRBD1. The CDR3 has 23 amino acids. V lost 5 bases to trimming and J lost 6 bases; unmatched junction nucleotides: 34. Germline values: CDR1 LNHDA, CDR2 SQIVND (reference sequence).

V is TRBV5-6 and J is TRBJ1-4; 10 nucleotides line up with TRBD1. The CDR3 consists of 18 residues. The germline V gene has CDR1 SGHDT and CDR2 YYEEEE. After removal of 0 bases from V and 8 bases from J, the junction contained 13 bases not matched to a gene. The CDR3 loop is CASSLGVGQGRRGEKLFF. CDR3 coding DNA: TGTGCCAGCAGCTTGGGTGTGGGACAGGGGAGGAGAGGAGAAAAACTGTTTTTT.

V is TRBV6-5 and J is TRBJ1-3; no reliable D call. V gave up 7 bases and J gave up 0 bases, with 10 bases separating them. Germline V CDR1 and CDR2: MNHEY, SVGAGI. The CDR3 covers 14 residues. CDR3 bases: TGTGCCAGCACTCGGCCGATCTCTGGAAACACCATATATTTT. The encoded protein is CASTRPISGNTIYF.

The rearrangement uses TRBV5-1 and TRBJ1-2, with D tentatively TRBD1 (6 bases). V shed 4 bases and J shed 4 bases, with 14 bases lying between them. Germline V lookup: CDR1 SGHRS, CDR2 YFSETQ. This CDR3 has 14 residues. Here the CDR3 reads CASSTGISGYGYTF. In DNA, the CDR3 is TGCGCCAGCAGCACAGGGATTAGTGGCTATGGCTACACCTTC.

This clone was counted only a few times. This chain joins TRBV7-8 and TRBJ1-2, with a tentative D call TRBD1 (6 bases). CDR1 is SGHVS, CDR2 FQNEAQ, per germline. This CDR3 has 16 amino acids. Between the trimmed V and J ends, which lost 4 bases and 5 bases, there was a span of 20 bases. In DNA form, the CDR3 reads TGTGCCAGCAGCTCAAAGGTCGACAGGACCCCTTATGGCTACACCTTC. This codes for CASSSKVDRTPYGYTF.